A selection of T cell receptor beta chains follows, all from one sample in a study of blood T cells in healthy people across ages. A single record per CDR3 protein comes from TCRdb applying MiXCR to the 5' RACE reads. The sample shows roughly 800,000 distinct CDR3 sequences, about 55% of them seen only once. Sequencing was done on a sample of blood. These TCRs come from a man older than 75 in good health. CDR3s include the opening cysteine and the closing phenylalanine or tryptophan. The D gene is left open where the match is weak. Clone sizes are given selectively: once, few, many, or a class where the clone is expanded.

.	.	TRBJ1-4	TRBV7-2	CASSLLGRQQKLFF	TGTGCCAGCAGCCTTCTAGGGCGACAGCAAAAACTGTTTTTT
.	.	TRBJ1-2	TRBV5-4	CASSLPGSNYGYTF	TGTGCCAGCAGCCTCCCAGGGAGTAACTATGGCTACACCTTC
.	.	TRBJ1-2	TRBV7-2	CASSLRTSGYGYTF	TGTGCCAGCAGCTTAAGAACAAGCGGGTATGGCTACACCTTC
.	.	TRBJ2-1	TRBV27	CASRVTSGHPNEQFF	TGTGCCAGCAGGGTCACAAGCGGGCATCCCAATGAGCAGTTCTTC
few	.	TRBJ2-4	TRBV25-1	CASSGGGNIQYF	TGTGCCAGCAGCGGTGGCGGAAACATTCAGTACTTC
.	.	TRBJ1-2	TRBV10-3	CAISDRASDGYTF	TGTGCCATCAGTGATCGGGCCTCGGACGGCTACACCTTC
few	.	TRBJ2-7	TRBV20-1	CSARDPHGTSVANEQYF	TGCAGTGCTAGAGACCCACATGGGACCTCAGTAGCGAACGAGCAGTACTTC
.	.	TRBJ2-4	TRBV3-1	CASGLDRLAKNIQYF	TGTGCCAGCGGGCTCGATCGACTAGCCAAAAACATTCAGTACTTC
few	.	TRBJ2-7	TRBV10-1	CASSDLGGEQYF	TGCGCCAGCAGTGATCTAGGGGGCGAGCAGTACTTC
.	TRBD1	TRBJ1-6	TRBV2	CTSSEETGAFGSPLHF	TGTACCAGCAGTGAGGAGACAGGGGCGTTCGGTTCACCCCTCCACTTT
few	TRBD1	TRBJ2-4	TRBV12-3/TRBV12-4	CASSPGTGDGAKNIQYF	TGTGCCAGCAGCCCGGGGACAGGGGACGGAGCCAAAAACATTCAGTACTTC
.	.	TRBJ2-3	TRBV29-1	CSVVGLAISTDTQYF	TGCAGCGTTGTAGGCCTAGCGATTAGCACAGATACGCAGTATTTT
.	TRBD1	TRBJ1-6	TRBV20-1	CSARGTGDNSPLHF	TGCAGTGCTAGGGGGACAGGAGATAATTCACCCCTCCACTTT
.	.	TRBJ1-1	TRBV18	CASSPLNRNTEAFF	TGTGCCAGCTCACCGCTTAACCGGAACACTGAAGCTTTCTTT
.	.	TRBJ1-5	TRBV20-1	CSANVRGRGVNQPQHF	TGCAGTGCTAACGTAAGGGGTAGAGGGGTCAATCAGCCCCAGCATTTT
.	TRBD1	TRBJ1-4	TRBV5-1	CASSSIGTGGTLLFF	TGCGCCAGCAGCTCGATCGGGACAGGGGGCACATTACTGTTTTTT
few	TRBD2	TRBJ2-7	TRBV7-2	CASSLRGLAGARGAYEQYF	TGTGCCAGCAGCTTAAGGGGACTAGCGGGAGCGAGAGGAGCTTACGAGCAGTACTTC
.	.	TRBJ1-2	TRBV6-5	CASSWGAGYTF	TGTGCCAGCAGTTGGGGCGCAGGCTACACCTTC
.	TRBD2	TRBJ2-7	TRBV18	CASSQLAGYSYEQYF	TGTGCCAGCTCTCAACTAGCGGGTTACTCCTACGAGCAGTACTTC
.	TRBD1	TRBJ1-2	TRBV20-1	CSADRGQEGYTF	TGCAGTGCAGACAGGGGGCAGGAAGGCTACACCTTC
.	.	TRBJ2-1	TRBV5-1	CASSTSTGPDFWFF	TGCGCCAGCAGCACTTCGACGGGTCCCGACTTTTGGTTCTTC
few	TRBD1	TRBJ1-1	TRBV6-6	CASSYSGTGVRKPEAFF	TGTGCCAGCAGTTACTCGGGGACAGGGGTAAGGAAGCCTGAAGCTTTCTTT
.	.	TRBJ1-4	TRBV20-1	CSARVGGLGEKLFF	TGCAGTGCTAGAGTGGGGGGCTTGGGTGAAAAACTGTTTTTT
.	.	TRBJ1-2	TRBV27	CASSTRTAYSIYGYTF	TGTGCCAGCAGTACTCGGACAGCGTACTCAATATATGGCTACACCTTC
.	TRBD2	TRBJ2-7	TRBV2	CASSTSGDWYEQYF	TGTGCCAGCAGTACTAGCGGAGATTGGTACGAGCAGTACTTC
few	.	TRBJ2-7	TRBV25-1	CASSEWSAPYEQYF	TGTGCCAGCAGTGAATGGTCAGCCCCCTACGAGCAGTACTTC
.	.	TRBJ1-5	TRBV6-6	CASSYSGGNSNQPQHF	TGTGCCAGCAGTTACTCGGGGGGCAATAGCAATCAGCCCCAGCATTTT
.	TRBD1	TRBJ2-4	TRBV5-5	CASSVTGGANIQYF	TGTGCCAGCAGCGTCACAGGGGGCGCGAACATTCAGTACTTC
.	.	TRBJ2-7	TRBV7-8	CASSSRRGTDPYEQYF	TGTGCCAGCAGCTCCCGAAGGGGGACTGACCCCTACGAGCAGTACTTC
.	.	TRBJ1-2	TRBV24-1	CATSDRDTNYGYTF	TGTGCCACCAGTGACAGGGATACTAACTATGGCTACACCTTC
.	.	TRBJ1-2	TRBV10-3	CAISDRAIDGYTF	TGTGCCATCAGTGATAGGGCTATAGATGGCTACACCTTC
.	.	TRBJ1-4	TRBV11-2	CASSLGRAQGHEEKLFF	TGTGCCAGCAGCTTAGGACGAGCACAGGGTCATGAGGAAAAACTGTTTTTT